This T cell receptor (beta chain) was recovered during a study of regulatory T cells in long-lasting Graves disease. Whole-study results and caveats: Favored usage of TRBV28, TRBJ1-2 and TRBJ2-5 was recorded in persistent disease.

This CDR3 has 12 amino acids. V was trimmed by 6 bases and J by 8 bases, leaving 10 bases between them. This clonotype was picked up a small number of times. Its antigen is unidentified. TCR beta libraries were built with iRepertoire HTBI primers and Arm-PCR of CDR3 regions. In TCRdb, the multiplex PCR reads were re-called with MiXCR into one record per CDR3 protein. The data show about 460,000 distinct CDR3 sequences, under 25% seen once. Sample time point: persistent/refractory GD, antithyroid drugs over 5 years with positive TRAb. After RNA was extracted from PBMCs, the TCR library was made from it.

The source of this sequence is a female donor with Graves disease. This chain joins TRBV12-3 or TRBV12-4 and TRBJ2-2; D remains unclear. The sample here was peripheral blood mononuclear cells (PBMCs), taken when the disease was refractory, from a patient treated with antithyroid drugs. The CDR3 DNA sequence: TGTGCCAGCAGCCGTGAAGCGGGGGAGCTGTTTTTT. It translates to CASSREAGELFF.